Shown below are 6 T cell receptor beta chains from a single sample sequenced in a study of response to subunit inactivated influenza vaccine. TCRdb passed the RT-PCR reads through MiXCR, listing each CDR3 protein once. The repertoire has roughly 170,000 distinct CDR3 sequences, around 9% of them found once; the top ten carry roughly a tenth. Sequenced here: non-naive T cells sorted from PBMCs, sampled on the day of vaccination. Every receptor here comes from a man aged 50 to 60 who received an inactivated influenza vaccine.

This clonotype was detected many times. CDR3 nucleotides: TGTGCCAGCAGCTCACAGGGTGGCAATCAGCCCCAGCATTTT. It yields the protein CASSSQGGNQPQHF. The chain combines TRBV7-8 with TRBJ1-5; tentative D call: TRBD1 (6 bases). Per the germline V gene, CDR1 is SGHVS and CDR2 is FQNEAQ. Trimming removed 4 bases from V and 2 bases from J, with 9 bases in between. The CDR3 contains 14 residues. The full variable domain, its missing parts supplied by reference TRBV7-8 and TRBJ1-5, is GAGVSQSPRYKVAKRGQDVALRCDPISGHVSLFWYQQALGQGPEFLTYFQNEAQLDKSGLPSDRFFAERPEGSVSTLKIQRTQQEDSAVYLCASSSQGGNQPQHFGDGTRLSIL.

This clonotype was observed a handful of times. The chain joins TRBV9 to TRBJ2-1, with D possibly matching TRBD2 (7 bases). Germline V gene lookup returns CDR1 SGDLS and CDR2 YYNGEE. The CDR3 sequence is 17 residues long. The V and J ends lost 0 bases and 5 bases respectively, with 18 bases between them. CDR3 amino acids: CASSVGGGRGGHNEQFF. CDR3 bases: TGTGCCAGCAGCGTAGGTGGGGGAAGGGGGGGACACAATGAGCAGTTCTTC.

This clonotype turned up a few times. This rearrangement joins TRBV30 to TRBJ2-6; D might be TRBD1 (6 bases). Per the germline V gene, CDR1 is GTSNPN and CDR2 is SVGIG (reference sequence). This CDR3 contains 15 residues. V lost 6 bases and J lost 1, with 13 bases in between. The CDR3 protein is CACRGSPSGANVLTF. The DNA of the CDR3 is TGTGCCTGCAGGGGATCCCCATCTGGGGCCAACGTCCTGACTTTC.

This clonotype came up a few times. This sequence joins TRBV6-1 and TRBJ2-7; D may match TRBD1 or TRBD2 (5 bases each). V gave up 0 bases and J gave up 7 bases, with 13 bases separating them. CDR1 and CDR2 from the germline V gene are MNHNS and SASEGT. The CDR3 covers 14 residues. CDR3 DNA sequence: TGTGCCAGCAGTGAAGCGCCGGGGCAGGCTGAGCAGTACTTC. Amino acids: CASSEAPGQAEQYF.

This clonotype was seen more than once but under ten times. V is TRBV20-1 and J is TRBJ1-4; TRBD1 is a possible D gene (6 bases). V was pared by 3 bases and J by 9 bases, with 14 bases between. The germline V gene has CDR1 DFQATT and CDR2 SNEGSKA (reference sequence). CDR3 length equals 13 residues. CDR3 bases: TGCAGTGCTAGTTCGGGGAGGGGGAAAAAACTGTTTTTT. This codes for CSASSGRGKKLFF.

This clonotype was seen a few times. The V and J genes are TRBV18 and TRBJ2-1; 9 bases are shared with TRBD1. V gave up 6 bases and J gave up 2 bases; unmatched junction bases: 5. Germline V gene data show CDR1 as KGHSH and CDR2 as LQKENI. CDR3 length equals 15 residues. The CDR3 region is CASSATGGAYNEQFF. For the CDR3, the DNA is TGTGCCAGCTCGGCGACAGGGGGAGCCTACAATGAGCAGTTCTTC.